The 12 T cell receptor beta chains in this list originate from one sample, sequenced in a study of cytomegalovirus exposure and HLA in healthy donors. Primers: 60 Vbeta forward and 13 Jbeta reverse. The assay was immunoSEQ multiplex PCR, and TCRdb's table has in-frame clones only and misses some. This table has 70,000 or so clones, approximately 80% appearing once. The material sequenced was PBMCs. The receptors stem from a man aged 18-30 years in good health and CMV-seropositive.

The chain is built from TRBV29-1 and TRBJ2-5; 7 nucleotides match TRBD2. The junction had 17 bases not matched to a gene; V was cut back by 8 bases and J by 5 bases. Germline lookup yields CDR1 SQVTM and CDR2 ANQGSEA. The length of the CDR3 is 15 residues. CDR3 nucleotides: TGCAGCTACGCCATGGGGGAGGGCCTCTTTGAGACCCAGTACTTC. It codes for CSYAMGEGLFETQYF.

The chain joins TRBV5-1 to TRBJ2-3; 8 bases match TRBD1. Trimming at V came to 3 bases and at J to 3 bases, leaving 6 bases not matched to a gene. Germline V CDR1 and CDR2: SGHRS, YFSETQ. CDR3 length equals 15 residues. CDR3 protein: CASSYRGVFTDTQYF. CDR3 DNA sequence: TGCGCCAGCAGCTACAGGGGGGTATTTACAGATACGCAGTATTTT.

The V call is TRBV7-2, the J call TRBJ2-7; maybe TRBD1 (5 bases). This CDR3 is 13 amino acids long. Trimming took off 1 base at V and 7 bases at J, with 11 bases between the two ends. CDR1 SGHTA and CDR2 FQGNSA come from the germline V gene. CDR3 nucleotide sequence: TGTGCCAGCAGCTTAGGCAGGGCTCGGGAGCAGTACTTC. Residues: CASSLGRAREQYF. Variable domain in full (rest from reference TRBV7-2 and TRBJ2-7): GAGVSQSPSNKVTEKGKDVELRCDPISGHTALYWYRQSLGQGLEFLIYFQGNSAPDKSGLPSDRFSAERTGGSVSTLTIQRTQQEDSAVYLCASSLGRAREQYFGPGTRLTVT.

This chain joins TRBV7-8 and TRBJ2-7; 14 nucleotides match TRBD2. Per the germline V gene, CDR1 is SGHVS and CDR2 is FQNEAQ. The V and J ends lost 5 bases and 8 bases, in that order; junction bases with no gene match: 5. CDR3 size: 14 residues. CDR3 protein: CASSLGTSGSQQYF. The CDR3 DNA reads TGTGCCAGCAGCCTTGGGACTAGCGGGAGCCAGCAGTACTTC.

The genes are TRBV5-4 and TRBJ2-1; 11 bases line up with TRBD2. Germline V gene sequence: CDR1 SGHNT, CDR2 YYREEE (reference sequence). V lost 3 bases and J lost 6; bases outside the gene matches: 5. CDR3 length: 15 residues. CDR3 DNA: TGTGCCAGCAGCTGGGGGACTAGCGGCCCCAATGAGCAGTTCTTC. It codes for CASSWGTSGPNEQFF.

In this sample, this clone turned up once. The V call is TRBV5-4, the J call TRBJ2-2, with 10 bases aligning to TRBD2. Trimming cost V 3 bases and J 2 bases; bases outside gene matches: 7. Germline loops: CDR1 SGHNT, CDR2 YYREEE (reference sequence). This CDR3 comprises 17 residues. Here the CDR3 DNA reads TGTGCCAGCAGCTCCAAGAGCGGGGGGGCTAACACCGGGGAGCTGTTTTTT. Amino acid sequence: CASSSKSGGANTGELFF.

In its sample, this clone was seen a few times. The rearrangement joins TRBV7-9 to TRBJ1-2; perhaps TRBD1 as D (5 bases). Germline V CDR1 and CDR2: SEHNR, FQNEAQ (reference sequence). The CDR3 is 14 residues long. V was trimmed by 5 bases and J by 4 bases, leaving 14 bases between them. The CDR3 loop is CASSPLTDSYGYTF. The CDR3 DNA sequence: TGTGCCAGCAGCCCACTGACAGACAGCTATGGCTACACCTTC.

This chain connects TRBV10-2 to TRBJ2-2; possibly TRBD1 for D (7 bases). V was clipped by 5 bases and J by 5 bases, with 15 bases between them. The CDR3 covers 15 residues. Germline values: CDR1 WSHSY, CDR2 SAAADI. CDR3 loop: CASSRQGGSTGELFF. The CDR3 nucleotides read TGCGCCAGCAGTCGACAGGGAGGTAGTACCGGGGAGCTGTTTTTT.

Only a few counts were recorded for this clone. This chain connects TRBV6-1 to TRBJ2-5; possible D gene TRBD2, 5 bases. Germline-derived CDR1 and CDR2 are MNHNS and SASEGT. CDR3 length: 12 residues. V lost 10 bases to trimming and J lost 7 bases, with 16 bases between them. This chain's CDR3 is CATLRPAGTQYF. The CDR3 DNA reads as TGTGCCACCCTTAGGCCGGCGGGGACCCAGTACTTC.

The chain employs TRBV6-1 and TRBJ1-1; 8 bases line up with TRBD1. Germline V gives CDR1 MNHNS, CDR2 SASEGT. CDR3 length: 13 residues. V lost 7 bases, J lost 2 bases, and 3 bases stayed unmatched. CDR3 sequence (DNA): TGTGCCAGCACCACAGGGGGTAACACTGAAGCTTTCTTT. Translating it yields CASTTGGNTEAFF.

The rearrangement uses TRBV7-6 and TRBJ2-7; 7 bases line up with TRBD1. CDR1 and CDR2 from the germline V gene are SGHVS and FNYEAQ. After removal of 4 bases from V and 3 bases from J, the junction contained 6 bases not matched to a gene. The CDR3 has 14 amino acids. CDR3 DNA: TGTGCCAGCAGCTCGTCCGGGACAGACTACGAGCAGTACTTC. This translates into CASSSSGTDYEQYF.

J is TRBJ2-3 and V is TRBV30; 8 bases agree with TRBD2. The CDR3 is made up of 14 amino acids. V gave up 1 base and J gave up 6 bases; unmatched junction bases: 6. CDR1 GTSNPN and CDR2 SVGIG come from the germline V gene (reference sequence). The CDR3 DNA sequence: TGTGCCTGGAGTGATCCGGGGGGGGCGGATACGCAGTATTTT. Residues: CAWSDPGGADTQYF.